This TCR beta chain was sequenced for a study of CD8+ T cells in alopecia areata. Germline CDR1 is SQVTM and CDR2 is ANQGSEA. V gave up 5 bases and J gave up 2 bases, with 5 bases separating them. This CDR3 is 11 amino acids long. Findings and limits, study-wide: Numerous clones, expanded in lesions, remained in scalp and blood during tofacitinib. Clonality exceeded that of normal scalp in lesional scalp, most notably in alopecia totalis/universalis.

As for treatment: oral pan-JAK inhibitor, 5-10 mg twice daily. The sequencing template was cDNA reverse transcribed from extracted RNA. TCRdb's table, derived via immunoSEQ multiplex PCR, lists solely in-frame clones and lacks some. In the table there are 200,000 to 250,000 clones, about 50% of which are singletons. In regard to this clone: Antigen: not known.

J is TRBJ2-3 and V is TRBV29-1; D gene uncertain. The source material was CD4+ T cells sorted from blood, sampled at week 4, from a patient treated with tofacitinib. The sequence was obtained from a human donor with alopecia areata. The CDR3 sequence: CSVLITDTQYF. The CDR3, as DNA: TGCAGCGTTCTAATCACAGATACGCAGTATTTT.